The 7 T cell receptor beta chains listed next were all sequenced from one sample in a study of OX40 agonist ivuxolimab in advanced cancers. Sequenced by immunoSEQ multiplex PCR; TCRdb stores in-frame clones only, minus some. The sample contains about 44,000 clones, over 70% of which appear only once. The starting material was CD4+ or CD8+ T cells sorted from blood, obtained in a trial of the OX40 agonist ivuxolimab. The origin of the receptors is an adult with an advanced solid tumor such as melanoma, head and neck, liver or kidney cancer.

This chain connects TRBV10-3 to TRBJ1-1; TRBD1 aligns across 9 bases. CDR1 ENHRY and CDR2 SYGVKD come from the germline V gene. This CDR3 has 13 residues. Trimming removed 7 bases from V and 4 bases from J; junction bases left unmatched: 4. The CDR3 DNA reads TGTGCCATCACGGGGACAGGGACCACTGAAGCTTTCTTT. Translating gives CAITGTGTTEAFF.

Written as DNA, the CDR3 is TGTGCCATCGGGACAGCTTTCTACGAGCAGTACTTC. As protein: CAIGTAFYEQYF. V is TRBV10-3 and J is TRBJ2-7, with 7 bases that match TRBD1. Germline V gene sequence: CDR1 ENHRY, CDR2 SYGVKD. The CDR3 sequence is 12 residues long. V was clipped by 8 bases and J by 3 bases; unmatched bases: 4.

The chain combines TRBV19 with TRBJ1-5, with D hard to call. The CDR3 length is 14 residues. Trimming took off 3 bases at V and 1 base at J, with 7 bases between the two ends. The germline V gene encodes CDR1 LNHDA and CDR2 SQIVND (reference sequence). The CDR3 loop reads CASSIWASNQPQHF. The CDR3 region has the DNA TGTGCCAGTAGTATCTGGGCCAGCAATCAGCCCCAGCATTTT.

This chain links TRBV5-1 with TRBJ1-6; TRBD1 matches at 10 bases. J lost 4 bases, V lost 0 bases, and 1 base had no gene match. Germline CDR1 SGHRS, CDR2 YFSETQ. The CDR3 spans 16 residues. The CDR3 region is CASSLGGQGYNSPLHF. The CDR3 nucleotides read TGCGCCAGCAGCTTGGGGGGACAGGGGTATAATTCACCCCTCCACTTT.

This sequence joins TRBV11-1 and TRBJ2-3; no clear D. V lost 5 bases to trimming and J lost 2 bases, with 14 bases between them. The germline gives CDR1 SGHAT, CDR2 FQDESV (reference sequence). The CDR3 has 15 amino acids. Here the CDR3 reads CASSLRGGVTDTQYF. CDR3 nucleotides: TGTGCCAGCAGCCTCCGTGGTGGGGTCACAGATACGCAGTATTTT.

Here the CDR3 reads CASRWGQSYGYTF. The CDR3 DNA reads as TGTGCCAGCAGATGGGGACAGAGCTATGGCTACACCTTC. This rearrangement joins TRBV5-6 to TRBJ1-2; 7 positions match TRBD1. The CDR3 spans 13 residues. Germline CDR1 and CDR2: SGHDT and YYEEEE. V was clipped by 5 bases and J by 4 bases; unmatched bases: 5.

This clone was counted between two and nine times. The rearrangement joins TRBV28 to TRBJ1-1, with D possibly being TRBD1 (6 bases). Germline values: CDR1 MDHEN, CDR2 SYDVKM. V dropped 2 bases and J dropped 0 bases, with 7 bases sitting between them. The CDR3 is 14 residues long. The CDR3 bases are TGTGCCAGCAGTTTAGGGGGCTTGAACACTGAAGCTTTCTTT. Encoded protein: CASSLGGLNTEAFF.